This T cell receptor beta chain emerged from a study of blood T cell repertoires in COVID-19. About the research overall: Researchers got acute and convalescent COVID-19 samples from the United States, Italy and Spain. From T cells, B-cell-depleted T cells, or PBMCs came the material, which was cDNA or gDNA.

Original handling: Amplifying reference gene primers gave estimates of nucleated cell counts. Here immunoSEQ multiplex PCR was the method, and the copy in TCRdb shows in-frame clones only, minus some. V, J and clone size derive from that table, while D and trimming were established from the DNA sequence. The sample lists over 350,000 clones, roughly 85% occurring once. Donors were grouped by their self-reported clinical history. This clonotype was obtained from a young woman with acute COVID-19. Material: PBMCs or T cells enriched from blood (not recorded which).

Here the CDR3 DNA reads TGTGCCAGCAGCCTCCGACAGGATTCCACTGAAGCTTTCTTT. The encoded protein is CASSLRQDSTEAFF. The rearrangement uses TRBV9 and TRBJ1-1; tentative D call: TRBD1 (6 bases). The CDR3 contains 14 residues. Germline V gives CDR1 SGDLS, CDR2 YYNGEE. The V end lost 4 bases, the J end lost 4 bases, and 14 bases lay between the germline ends.